This T cell receptor beta chain derives from a study of cytomegalovirus exposure and HLA in healthy donors (TCRdb year 2017). Background on the whole study: In an earlier analysis of around 540 of the donors, 250 to 350 Gb of sequence data and 100 million or so unique TCR beta sequences from approximately 180 million T cells were reported. Roughly 290 gigabases of sequencing data and roughly 80 million unique TCR sequences made up an early release that covered several hundred HLA-typed donors. Of the roughly 400 genotyped donors, over 70% fell in the genetic ancestry cluster associated with self-reported Caucasian donors. The aim of the study was to test whether cataloging public T cell receptors could identify signatures of past pathogen exposure. Using immunosequencing, the study profiled T cell repertoires from around 670 subjects and related those repertoires to cytomegalovirus serostatus. A separate validation cohort of roughly 120 different subjects was used in addition to the roughly 620-subject first cohort. To predict cytomegalovirus infection status, the study brought together high-throughput TCR immunosequencing, statistical association of individual TCRs with disease status, and machine learning. In a later analysis, previously published TCR beta repertoires from several hundred donors were re-analyzed and high-resolution HLA genotyping was added so that TCR occurrence patterns could be studied. The later analysis used no new phenotypic data to find candidate immune exposures, relying instead on TCR beta sequences and their occurrence across donors. To decide whether each TCR beta V gene segment behaved as functional or pseudogenic, an earlier analysis of several hundred of the donors relied on high-throughput TCR beta sequencing. Alongside the repertoire data, information on donor age, sex, ethnicity and CMV serostatus was compiled. A later genetic analysis took genome-wide SNP genotypes for about three fifths of the roughly 670 donors and used that subset as a discovery cohort. Every repertoire in the discovery cohort had been generated on one and the same sequencing platform. HLA typing covered class I and class II loci at four-digit resolution. The number of typed donors differed by locus: about 620-640 for A, B, C, DRB1 and DQB1; some 500 for DQA1; some 610 for DPA1; and roughly 450 for DPB1. A handful of DR-DQ haplotypes were handled as single units for association and clustering because linkage in the cohort was strong. Among some 410 genotyped donors of the cohort, an average of around 240,000 unique TCR beta nucleotide sequences were sequenced per donor, approximately 20% of them non-productive. What the authors observed across the whole study: Linkage disequilibrium might explain the correlated functional status among segregating V segments, but an unknown experimental factor could not be ruled out. Specific HLA alleles were associated with about 17,000 TCR beta sequences at a false discovery rate of 0.05 in a later analysis. A later genetic analysis associated a missense DCLRE1C variant with V-gene and J-gene trimming of TCR beta chains, and an independent cohort replicated the association. Strong co-occurrence of HLA alleles, especially DR and DQ, made assigning TCR associations to individual alleles difficult. Because HLA typing was unavailable for some donors at each locus, only the typed subset was used in association tests. In a later analysis, the rate of TCR association differed among HLA loci, with DRB1 alleles having the most associated TCRs and HLA-C alleles having the fewest. A further reported finding was that TCR beta sequences accurately predicted the HLA-A and HLA-B alleles for most subjects in the first cohort. In both the original and validation cohorts, the classifier was reported to diagnose cytomegalovirus status with high specificity and sensitivity. According to the authors, the approach could potentially be generalized to other disease states and immunological phenotypes. The presence/absence analyses assumed that sequencing depth was roughly uniform across donors, and that assumption may not be true. The earlier analysis of about 600 of the donors excluded 15 to 20 rarely observed V segments, including chromosome 9 orphons, because counts were too low. A later analysis reported that several top co-occurrence clusters appeared linked to parvovirus B19, influenza, CMV and Epstein-Barr virus. The cohort was sequenced for TCR beta chains only, and without alpha or paired-chain data the features that could be detected were limited. Across donors, most TCR sequences were observed very rarely, whereas some public TCRs were present in many individuals. A later genetic analysis reported fewer N-insertions in productive TCRs among donors in an Asian-associated ancestry cluster than the roughly 700-donor mean. Compared with equally common non-associated chains, HLA-associated TCR beta chains in a later analysis were more clonally expanded and had lower generation probabilities. In the study, 150 to 200 TCR beta chains were listed as associated with cytomegalovirus. The only immune exposure information available for the cohort was CMV serostatus. In an earlier analysis of approximately 590 of the donors, most TCR beta V segments were observed in productive rearrangements about 90% or about 30% of the time, broadly matching IMGT annotations. A cluster of highly shared sequence variants was judged likely to be a technical artifact of the sequencing pipeline. Most CMV-associated TCR beta chains appeared to be HLA-restricted in a later analysis, and the HLA associations seemed to be driven largely by CMV exposure. A few of the identified cytomegalovirus-associated TCR beta chains were confirmed in vitro to be specific for cytomegalovirus antigens.

This clone was seen a single time. The clone's antigen remains unknown. There are no base qualities to consult, and no much larger clone falls within one base. The cohort comprised around 690 healthy bone marrow donors. Cohort members were all nominally healthy when sampled, although unrecorded immune exposures were likely present. The donor tested CMV seropositive, placing the donor among the 289 seropositive members of the cohort. Every donor gave a peripheral blood sample, and the peripheral blood mononuclear cells from that sample were used for TCR beta sequencing. Genomic DNA was extracted from the blood cell samples with the Qiagen DNeasy Blood Extraction Kit. The protocol used for the library was the immunoSEQ multiplex PCR assay. For the multiplex PCR, a mixture combining 60 forward primers for TCR Vbeta segments and 13 reverse primers for TCR Jbeta segments was used. Amplification of the CDR3 region of rearranged TCR beta genes was performed with a multiplex PCR assay on genomic DNA. On the Illumina HiSeq System, the amplified TCR beta libraries were sequenced as 87-base-pair reads. The source study handled its data this way. Across the 670 or so repertoires, a later analysis counted tens of millions of unique TCR beta chains, about 10 million of which were shared by at least two donors. Raw reads were error-corrected and collapsed into unique sequences by a nearest-neighbor algorithm in which closely related sequences were merged to remove PCR and sequencing errors. To assign V, D and J gene segments, CDR3 sequences were aligned to IMGT reference sequences. For a sequence to be retained, a match of at least six nucleotides to both a V gene segment and a J gene segment was required. Rearrangements were called productive when the CDR3 lacked stop codons and stayed in frame with V and J; all others were non-productive. Following IMGT convention, CDR3 was defined as the stretch from the second conserved V-encoded cysteine to the conserved J-encoded phenylalanine. The earlier analysis of 450 to 750 of the donors excluded any sequence lacking an unambiguous match to a single V gene segment. In an earlier analysis of roughly 500 of the donors, V segments were called functional above 56.7% productive rearrangements and were called segregating when the between-donor standard deviation exceeded 5%. A statistical classification framework was built for diagnosing cytomegalovirus status from the catalog of TCR beta chain sequences. V and J gene assignment, in a later analysis, came from comparing TCR nucleotide sequences with IMGT/GENE-DB human TR gene sequences. In a later analysis, CDR3 sequences and most-parsimonious VDJ recombination scenarios were assigned using the TCRdist pipeline. In a later analysis, every TCR beta chain was defined by the combination of its CDR3 amino acid sequence and its V-gene family, and reads without a unique V-gene family were dropped. As a way to deal with suspected cross-contamination and a sequencing artifact, a later analysis dropped 592 nucleotide sequences that were highly shared and had low generation probability. In a later analysis, a clonal expansion index was calculated for each public chain from normalized within-repertoire ranks of inferred template counts. Generation probabilities in a later analysis came from a VDJ recombination model fitted to out-of-frame rearrangements, and those results were checked against IGoR. In a later analysis, TCR-TCR, TCR-HLA and TCR-CMV co-occurrence was scored with hypergeometric tests, and a repertoire-size bias correction was applied to TCR pairs. To estimate false discovery rates, a later analysis permuted the HLA or CMV assignments 20 times. In a later analysis, co-occurring TCRs were grouped with DBSCAN, and TCRdist sequence similarity was added when clustering was performed within HLA-allele-positive subsets. For co-occurrence clustering, repertoires with fewer than 30,000 or more than 120,000 public chains were excluded, along with 5 or 6 repertoires with anomalous nucleotide sharing. TCRdb's version of the immuneACCESS table is confined to in-frame rearrangements and falls short of the full clone set. An unresolved V gene accounts for under half of the shortfall where checked; the remainder is of unknown origin. V and J calls and clone size are given by that table; D and trimming were obtained from the DNA. Present in this sample are some 200,000 clones, about 70% of which were seen just once. The ten largest clones take up about 3% of the sample.

The receptor was isolated from a man aged 35 to 55 in good health and CMV-seropositive. Sequencing was carried out using PBMCs.

Here is the DNA: TGTGCCAGCAGCTTGGCCTTTAATGAAAAACTGTTTTTT. Its protein reads: CASSLAFNEKLFF. Here the chain combines TRBV5-6 and TRBJ1-4, with the D gene too uncertain to name. The CDR3 covers 13 residues, taking in both the cysteine and the phenylalanine. Kept here is only the CDR3 DNA, which spans 39 bases and is read in frame from base 1. Relative to germline, V is 0 bases shorter and J is 4 bases shorter, with 4 bases between their ends. The germline V gene gives CDR1 as SGHDT and CDR2 as YYEEEE.